These 8 T cell receptor beta chains came from one sample sequenced in a study of cytotoxic CD8 clonotypes in ibrutinib-treated CLL. TCRdb's table, derived via immunoSEQ multiplex PCR, lists solely in-frame clones and lacks some. The data show about 200,000 clones, around 70% seen once. The source material was PBMCs, sampled after 24 months of ibrutinib treatment. The origin of the receptors is a human donor with chronic lymphocytic leukemia.

The count of this clone is one. The rearrangement uses TRBV7-9 and TRBJ2-1; 10 bases align to TRBD2. Germline CDR1 SEHNR, CDR2 FQNEAQ (reference sequence). This CDR3 region has 14 residues. V shed 1 base, J shed 9 bases, and the junction held 3 bases outside the gene matches. Here the CDR3 reads CASSLGLAGVEQFF. The CDR3 DNA sequence: TGTGCCAGCAGCTTAGGGCTAGCGGGAGTTGAGCAGTTCTTC.

V gene TRBV5-1 combines with J gene TRBJ2-5; D possibly corresponds to TRBD2 (6 bases). Trimming cost V 5 bases and J 2 bases, with 16 bases left between them. CDR3 length equals 15 residues. Germline V lookup: CDR1 SGHRS, CDR2 YFSETQ. The CDR3 region has the DNA TGCGCCAGCAGATGGGGGGTTCGGCAGCAAGAGACCCAGTACTTC. It codes for CASRWGVRQQETQYF.

The V gene is TRBV18, the J gene TRBJ2-1; TRBD2 matches at 7 bases. Trimming removed 3 bases from V and 4 bases from J; junction bases left unmatched: 12. The CDR3 length is 17 residues. The germline CDR1 and CDR2 sequences are KGHSH and LQKENI. This chain's CDR3 is CASSPPPGGPLYNEQFF. CDR3 nucleotides: TGTGCCAGCTCACCCCCGCCGGGGGGACCGTTATACAATGAGCAGTTCTTC.

This rearrangement joins TRBV27 to TRBJ1-5; D gene unclear. Germline V gene sequence: CDR1 MNHEY, CDR2 SMNVEV (reference sequence). V lost 3 bases to trimming and J lost 5 bases, with 2 bases between them. The CDR3 is 11 residues long. In DNA form, the CDR3 reads TGTGCCAGCAGTTTTCATCAGCCCCAGCATTTT. This codes for CASSFHQPQHF.

The genes are TRBV7-9 and TRBJ2-7; tentatively, D is TRBD1 (5 bases). The CDR3 spans 13 residues. Trimming took 8 bases from V and 4 from J, leaving 15 bases between them. The V gene's germline CDR1 is SEHNR and CDR2 FQNEAQ (reference sequence). The CDR3 loop is CASGRQQEYEQYF. The CDR3 nucleotides are TGTGCCAGCGGAAGACAGCAAGAATACGAGCAGTACTTC.

CDR3 in DNA: TGTGCCAGCAGTTTTTTCGGGACAGGGGTGAGCACAGATACGCAGTATTTT. Amino acid sequence: CASSFFGTGVSTDTQYF. The chain carries TRBV28 and TRBJ2-3; 10 bases are a match to TRBD1. V trimming: 3 bases; J trimming: 0 bases; junction bases outside the gene matches: 6. Germline V gene sequence: CDR1 MDHEN, CDR2 SYDVKM. CDR3 size: 17 residues.

The V call is TRBV6-5, the J call TRBJ1-1; D perhaps matches TRBD1 (6 bases). The CDR3 loop spans 12 amino acids. Trimming pared 7 bases from V and 4 bases from J, leaving 10 bases between. Germline V gene sequence: CDR1 MNHEY, CDR2 SVGAGI. The CDR3 reads CASNDRSTEAFF. CDR3 coding DNA: TGTGCCAGCAACGACAGGTCCACTGAAGCTTTCTTT.

The chain links TRBV18 to TRBJ2-1; 9 bases are shared with TRBD2. The germline gives CDR1 KGHSH, CDR2 LQKENI. The V and J ends lost 3 bases and 0 bases, in that order; junction bases with no gene match: 6. This CDR3 spans 17 amino acids. The CDR3 region is CASSPGLAISSYNEQFF. DNA of the CDR3: TGTGCCAGCTCACCGGGACTAGCCATTTCCTCCTACAATGAGCAGTTCTTC.